This T cell receptor beta chain was documented in a study of prognosis after radiotherapy for stage I lung cancer. The wider study: Newly diagnosed primary stage I lung tumors were present in approximately 15 patients, and oligometastatic NSCLC after surgical resection of the primary tumor was present in four or five patients.

Starting from genomic DNA, TCR beta CDR3 was amplified through two-round multiplex PCR. The use of primers specific to each TRBV and TRBJ gene characterized first-round PCR. TCRdb reprocessed the multiplex PCR reads via MiXCR and lists one record per CDR3 protein. Of some 10,000 distinct CDR3 sequences in the sample, over 35% were seen once. This sequence was found in a donor over 45 with non-small cell lung cancer. The sequenced sample was PBMCs, obtained before or after stereotactic body radiation therapy (not recorded which).

The DNA of the CDR3 is TGTGCCAGCAGTTTCCAGGACGGTAGCTTGGGCGAGCAGTACTTC. This gives the protein CASSFQDGSLGEQYF. The chain recombines TRBV28 with TRBJ2-7; D is undetermined. Between the trimmed V and J ends, which lost 3 bases and 6 bases, there was a span of 18 bases. There are 15 residues in the CDR3. Germline V lookup: CDR1 MDHEN, CDR2 SYDVKM.